The 10 T cell receptor beta chains below come from one sample, sequenced in a study of CD8 T cells in ankylosing spondylitis. A single record per CDR3 protein comes from TCRdb applying MiXCR to the 5' RACE reads. The table lists around 340,000 distinct CDR3 sequences, approximately 22% of them singletons, with about 12% in the top ten. Sequencing was done on a sample of blood, either unsorted or a sorted T cell fraction (not recorded which). The source of these receptors is a male donor with ankylosing spondylitis or in good health (not recorded which).

The table lists this clonotype with a few counts. The chain combines TRBV2 with TRBJ2-3; D unclear. Germline V CDR1 and CDR2: SNHLY, FYNNEI. With 6 bases removed from V and 0 bases from J, the gap between germline ends came to 10 bases. The CDR3 is 14 amino acids. In DNA, the CDR3 is TGTGCCAGCAGCGATCCTGACAGCACAGATACGCAGTATTTT. Protein sequence: CASSDPDSTDTQYF.

This CDR3 is CASSELVGATDTQYF. For the CDR3, the DNA is TGCGCCAGCAGTGAGCTGGTCGGGGCCACAGATACGCAGTATTTT. The chain combines TRBV10-2 with TRBJ2-3; D may be TRBD1 or TRBD2 (5 bases each). V shed 2 bases and J shed 2 bases, with 11 bases lying between them. From germline, CDR1 is WSHSY and CDR2 SAAADI. This CDR3 has 15 residues.

This chain links TRBV24-1 with TRBJ2-5; TRBD2 is a possible D gene (7 bases). V was clipped by 1 base and J by 3 bases, with 14 bases between them. The CDR3 loop spans 16 amino acids. CDR1 KGHDR and CDR2 SFDVKD come from the germline V gene. The DNA for the CDR3 is TGTGCCACCAGTGATTTCCTCAGGGGAGGGGAAGAGACCCAGTACTTC. This encodes CATSDFLRGGEETQYF.

A few counts support this clonotype. The V and J genes are TRBV10-3 and TRBJ2-7, with 8 bases fitting TRBD2. The V and J ends lost 6 bases and 7 bases, in that order; junction bases with no gene match: 11. Germline V gene data show CDR1 as ENHRY and CDR2 as SYGVKD. CDR3 length: 14 residues. The CDR3 DNA follows: TGTGCCATCAGCGCCGGGACTAGAATTGGAGAGCAGTACTTC. Residues: CAISAGTRIGEQYF.

Only a few counts were recorded for this clonotype. The rearrangement joins TRBV7-8 to TRBJ2-3, with D possibly TRBD1 on 6 matching bases. This CDR3 is built from 15 residues. V was shortened by 1 base and J by 2 bases, with 10 bases between the two germline ends. Germline values: CDR1 SGHVS, CDR2 FQNEAQ. Here the CDR3 DNA reads TGTGCCAGCAGCTTAGTACAGGGTTTCACAGATACGCAGTATTTT. Protein: CASSLVQGFTDTQYF.

This clonotype was found a few times. The CDR3 DNA reads TGTGCCAGCAGCCCCTATGGGACAGCCCCCTCCTACGAGCAGTACTTC. Its protein product is CASSPYGTAPSYEQYF. The rearrangement uses TRBV9 and TRBJ2-7; 7 nucleotides line up with TRBD1. V lost 4 bases and J lost 0; bases outside the gene matches: 10. CDR1 and CDR2 (germline): SGDLS, YYNGEE. CDR3 length equals 16 residues.

J is TRBJ2-1 and V is TRBV25-1, with TRBD2 matching over 8 bases. V lost 2 bases to trimming and J lost 9 bases; unmatched junction nucleotides: 12. The CDR3 is made up of 16 amino acids. CDR1 is MGHDK and CDR2 is SYGVNS in the germline V gene. CDR3 sequence (DNA): TGTGCCAGCAGTGAACTAACCGAGCGGGGGTTGCCTGAGCAGTTCTTC. Translated, it gives CASSELTERGLPEQFF.

This clonotype was seen a few times. The chain has TRBV7-3 and TRBJ2-5; 10 bases agree with TRBD1. In germline, CDR1 is SGHTA, CDR2 FQGTGA. The CDR3 contains 16 residues. V was clipped by 5 bases and J by 5 bases; unmatched bases: 11. The CDR3 region has the DNA TGTGCCAGCAGCCTCACCGGGACAGGGGCGGCGGAGACCCAGTACTTC. It translates to CASSLTGTGAAETQYF.

The gene calls are TRBV5-6 and TRBJ1-6, with D tentatively TRBD1 (5 bases). This CDR3 spans 16 amino acids. The germline CDR1 and CDR2 sequences are SGHDT and YYEEEE. The V gene lost 3 bases and the J gene lost 2 bases, with 12 bases spanning the gap. In DNA form, the CDR3 reads TGTGCCAGCAGCTCCACCCTGACAGCCTATAATTCACCCCTCCACTTT. Translated: CASSSTLTAYNSPLHF. Looking up the rest from reference TRBV5-6 and TRBJ1-6 gives the full variable domain: DAGVTQSPTHLIKTRGQQVTLRCSPKSGHDTVSWYQQALGQGPQFIFQYYEEEERQRGNFPDRFSGHQFPNYSSELNVNALLLGDSALYLCASSSTLTAYNSPLHFGNGTRLTVT.

The rearrangement uses TRBV28 and TRBJ2-7; D is undetermined. The CDR3 has 10 amino acids. Trimming removed 6 bases at V and 6 bases at J, with 6 bases between. The germline V gene has CDR1 MDHEN and CDR2 SYDVKM. The CDR3 nucleotides read TGTGCCAGCAGCCGACCCGAGCAGTACTTC. Residues: CASSRPEQYF.